The following is a TCR beta chain sequence with its context. Its antigen is undetermined. At minimum, one pre-ART and two post-ART PBMC samples were obtained from each donor. This specimen comes from a study of long-term antiretroviral therapy in people with HIV. Version v3.0 of the immunoSEQ assay was performed at survey level. Profiling relied on immunoSEQ multiplex PCR, and the TCRdb table lists in-frame clones only, not all of them. Of 23,000 or so clones listed, approximately 80% are singletons. Looked up from germline, CDR1 is MDHEN and CDR2 is SYDVKM. There are 14 residues in the CDR3. V lost 4 bases and J 8 bases, leaving 15 bases between the germline ends. The study, taken as a whole, reports: Dating from 2004 to 2017, the blood was possibly obtained under older ART regimens. Dominating the repertoire at all time points were the clones that expanded before ART. CDR3 lengths in HIV samples spanned a narrower range than controls.

This clonotype originated in a man younger than 35 with HIV. The sequencing here drew on unsorted PBMCs, taken 0.1 years before starting antiretroviral therapy. The chain employs TRBV28 and TRBJ2-1; unclear D gene. CDR3 sequence reads: CASSWSALWDEQFF. CDR3 DNA: TGTGCCAGCAGTTGGAGCGCCTTGTGGGATGAGCAGTTCTTC.